This TCR beta chain was sequenced for a study of cytomegalovirus exposure and HLA in healthy donors. Study outcomes and limitations: A later analysis reportedly found fewer N-insertions in an Asian-associated ancestry cluster than the approximately 700-donor mean. Roughly even sequencing depth across donors was the assumption behind the presence/absence analyses. Cytomegalovirus-associated TCR beta chains were listed, numbering more than 150.

A remark on this clone: Its antigen is not known.

PCR involved 60 Vbeta and 13 Jbeta primers. Clones were read by immunoSEQ multiplex PCR, and TCRdb kept only the in-frame ones, dropping some. The sample has more than 110,000 clones, approximately 80% seen once. This CDR3 contains 13 residues. Germline loops: CDR1 LGHNT, CDR2 FRNRAP. V was clipped by 9 bases and J by 0 bases, with 12 bases between them. The sequencing sample was made of PBMCs. This chain connects TRBV12-5 to TRBJ2-7; D gene ambiguous. The source is a man in his fifties in good health and CMV-seronegative. The CDR3 reads CASCFLGSYEQYF. The CDR3 coding sequence is TGTGCTAGCTGCTTCCTAGGCTCCTACGAGCAGTACTTC.